These T cell receptor beta chains were read from a single sample in a study of regulatory T cells in long-lasting Graves disease. From the multiplex PCR reads, TCRdb called clonotypes with MiXCR, one entry per CDR3 protein. This sample has fewer than 450,000 distinct CDR3 sequences; over 12% occur once, and the top ten carry approximately 7.6%. These data were also reused for a study on T cells in Graves' hyperthyroidism and ophthalmopathy.

This specimen was peripheral blood mononuclear cells (PBMCs), taken at new diagnosis, from a patient treated with antithyroid drugs. Receptor source: a woman aged 40 to 50 with Graves disease. Both conserved end residues are part of each CDR3. D genes are given only for firm matches. A clone size is listed for some rows: how often the clone was seen (once, few, many), or a class if it is expanded.

>TRBV7-9|NA|many|TRBJ2-7
TGTGCCAGCAGCTTCAACTTGGGGCTCGGCGAGCAGTACTTC
CASSFNLGLGEQYF
>TRBV12-5|NA|many|TRBJ2-2
TGTGCTAGTGGTTTGGAGGGAAAGGGTGACCCGGGGGAGCTGTTTTTT
CASGLEGKGDPGELFF
>TRBV2|NA|NA|TRBJ2-7
TGTGCCAGCAGTGATCGTCTTAAGGGGTACTCCTACGAGAAGTACTTC
CASSDRLKGYSYEKYF
>TRBV5-1|TRBD2|many|TRBJ2-3
TGTGCCAGCAGCTTCGGGACTAGCGGGAGTACAGATACGCAGTATTTT
CASSFGTSGSTDTQYF
>TRBV3-1|TRBD1|few|TRBJ2-7
TGTGCCAGCAGCCCAGGGACAGGGGGCGTCTACGAGCAGTACTTC
CASSPGTGGVYEQYF
>TRBV29-1|NA|few|TRBJ2-7
TGCAGCGTTGAACGGGACTCTTTCGAGCAGTACTTC
CSVERDSFEQYF
>TRBV5-6|NA|NA|TRBJ2-1
TGTGCCAGCAGCCGGAGGTTCGTCCCCTACAATGAGCAGTTCTTC
CASSRRFVPYNEQFF
>TRBV28|NA|NA|TRBJ2-2
TGTGCCAGCAGTTTAAGGGGGGACACCGGGGAGCTGTTTTTT
CASSLRGDTGELFF
>TRBV27|NA|many|TRBJ1-2
TGTGCCAGCAGTTTGTCAGGGATCGACTATGGCTACACCTTC
CASSLSGIDYGYTF
>TRBV6-2/TRBV6-3|TRBD2|many|TRBJ2-1
TGTGCCAGCAGTTACCCCCTGACTAGCGGGAGTGGCAATGAGCAGTTCTTC
CASSYPLTSGSGNEQFF
>TRBV25-1|NA|many|TRBJ2-5
TGTGCCAGCAGTGAATGGGAGACCCAGTACTTC
CASSEWETQYF
>TRBV2|NA|many|TRBJ2-5
TGTGCCAGCAGTGAGAGTCACCGGGACACCTATCAAGAGACCCAGTACTTC
CASSESHRDTYQETQYF
>TRBV10-2|TRBD2|many|TRBJ2-7
TGCGCCAGCAGTGAGAGACTAGCGGACTACGAGCAGTACTTC
CASSERLADYEQYF
>TRBV19|NA|few|TRBJ2-7
TGTGCCAGTAGTCCACAACAGGGATCCTACGAGCAGTACTTC
CASSPQQGSYEQYF
>TRBV11-2|NA|NA|TRBJ1-6
TGTGCCAGCAGCTTAGGGGCAGGGAGCTCCTATAATTCACCCCTCCACTTT
CASSLGAGSSYNSPLHF
>TRBV12-3/TRBV12-4|TRBD2|many|TRBJ2-1
TGTGCCAGCAGTTTAAGTCTAGCGGGAGACAATGAGCAGTTCTTC
CASSLSLAGDNEQFF
>TRBV2|NA|many|TRBJ1-1
TGTGCCAGCAGGGCAGGAGGATCGGTGACTGAAGCTTTCTTT
CASRAGGSVTEAFF
>TRBV29-1|TRBD1|many|TRBJ2-1
TGCAGCGTTACAGGACAGGGAACGTACAATGAGCAGTTCTTC
CSVTGQGTYNEQFF
>TRBV3-1|NA|few|TRBJ1-3
TGTGCCAGCAGCCAAGTAGCAGGAAACACCATATATTTT
CASSQVAGNTIYF
>TRBV20-1|TRBD2|few|TRBJ2-7
TGCAGTGCTAGGACTAGCCTGTCCTACGAGCAGTACTTC
CSARTSLSYEQYF
>TRBV6-2/TRBV6-3|NA|NA|TRBJ1-6
TGTGCCAGCAGTTACTGGGGCAGCGCTATGAATTCACCCCTCCACTTT
CASSYWGSAMNSPLHF
>TRBV28|TRBD1|many|TRBJ1-2
TGTGCCAGCAGTGAGGGACAGGGGGACTATGGCTACACCTTC
CASSEGQGDYGYTF
>TRBV2|NA|many|TRBJ2-3
TGTGCCAGCAGACGACTAGATCCAGATACGCAGTATTTT
CASRRLDPDTQYF
>TRBV27|NA|few|TRBJ2-1
TGTGCCAGCAGTGAGCCCGGAGGGAGCCACTACAATGAGCAGTTCTTC
CASSEPGGSHYNEQFF
>TRBV6-1|TRBD1|NA|TRBJ2-5
TGTGCCAGCAATGAACCCCCCCAGGGGGCCCGGGAGACCCAGTACTTC
CASNEPPQGARETQYF
>TRBV6-5|TRBD2|many|TRBJ2-3
TGTGCCAGCAGTTACGGCCTAGCGGGAGCTGGCGCAGATACGCAGTATTTT
CASSYGLAGAGADTQYF
>TRBV4-1|NA|NA|TRBJ1-2
TGCGCCAGCAGCCAAGACGGGACACCCTTCGGGGACTATGGCTACACCTTC
CASSQDGTPFGDYGYTF
>TRBV3-1|NA|few|TRBJ2-5
TGTGCCAGCAGCCAATTCGGGGGAGAGACCCAGTACTTC
CASSQFGGETQYF
>TRBV9|TRBD2|few|TRBJ2-1
TGTGCCAGCAGCGCTAGGCAAAGGCTAGCGGGAGTACATGAGCAGTTCTTC
CASSARQRLAGVHEQFF
>TRBV20-1|NA|few|TRBJ2-2
TGCAGTGCTAGAGATGACCTTCAGGCGAACACCGGGGAGCTGTTTTTT
CSARDDLQANTGELFF
>TRBV6-9|NA|NA|TRBJ2-1
TGTGCCAGCAGTTCGACAATAAATGAGCAGTTCTTC
CASSSTINEQFF
>TRBV28|NA|many|TRBJ1-5
TGTGCCAGCAGTTTATTGGGGAGGAACAATCAGCCCCAGCATTTT
CASSLLGRNNQPQHF
>TRBV30|NA|few|TRBJ2-2
TGTGCCTGGAGTAGAGGACTCACTCAGCCCGGGGAGCTGTTTTTT
CAWSRGLTQPGELFF
>TRBV6-1|NA|many|TRBJ2-1
TGTGCCAGCAACGGAAGGGAGCGGACTTACAATGAGCAGTTCTTC
CASNGRERTYNEQFF
>TRBV20-1|TRBD2|few|TRBJ2-7
TGCAGTGCTAGAAGGGGTGGTGGCGGGAGTGGCGGCGAGCAGTACTTC
CSARRGGGGSGGEQYF
>TRBV19|NA|many|TRBJ1-4
TGTGCCAGTAGTATCTGGGGGACCGGAGAAAAACTGTTTTTT
CASSIWGTGEKLFF
>TRBV4-1|TRBD2|NA|TRBJ2-1
TGCGCCAGCAGCCAAGTGAAGGGACTAGCGGGAGTGGTCTATGAGCAGTTCTTC
CASSQVKGLAGVVYEQFF
>TRBV3-1|NA|NA|TRBJ2-3
TGTGCCAGCAGCCAAGGGGGTTCGTCGCTCACAGATACGCAGTATTTT
CASSQGGSSLTDTQYF
>TRBV28|NA|many|TRBJ1-1
TGTGCCAGCATCGACAGCGGCACTGAAGCTTTCTTT
CASIDSGTEAFF
>TRBV14|NA|many|TRBJ2-1
TGTGCCAGCAGCCAAGATGGAGCGGATTCCTACAATGAGCAGTTCTTC
CASSQDGADSYNEQFF
>TRBV27|NA|many|TRBJ2-6
TGTGCCAGCATGCCAAGGGGCGGTGGGGCCAACGTCCTGACTTTC
CASMPRGGGANVLTF
>TRBV15|NA|NA|TRBJ2-2
TGTGCCACCAGCAGAGACCCCCAGGGGACCGGGGAGCTGTTTTTT
CATSRDPQGTGELFF
>TRBV29-1|NA|NA|TRBJ2-1
TGCAGCGTTGAGGGAAGAGGAGGGCTGGGGAATGAGCAGTTCTTC
CSVEGRGGLGNEQFF
>TRBV20-1|NA|many|TRBJ2-3
TGCAGTGCTAGAGATTCGGACATGGGGGACACAGATACGCAGTATTTT
CSARDSDMGDTDTQYF
>TRBV6-2/TRBV6-3|NA|many|TRBJ2-1
TGTGCCAGCAGCCCAGACCTCCGAGAGCAGTTCTTC
CASSPDLREQFF
>TRBV7-2|NA|few|TRBJ2-7
TGTGCCAGCAGCGTTTTTCGGCTGGGGGCGCAAGAGCAGTACTTC
CASSVFRLGAQEQYF